This T cell receptor beta chain was profiled in a study of lung T cells in sarcoidosis with Löfgren's syndrome (dated by TCRdb to about 2017). Turning to the overall study: Sarcoidosis was characterized as a granulomatous disease that mainly affects the lungs and features an accumulation of CD4+ T cells in bronchoalveolar lavage fluid. The repertoire analyses centered on Lofgren's syndrome patients. Here is what the overall study found, with its caveats: Recognition of a sarcoidosis-associated antigen was merely suggested, with the antigen itself still putative and unidentified.

TCR repertoires were profiled from CD4+ T cells obtained by bronchoalveolar lavage. The table lists this clonotype with many counts. Its specific antigen is unknown. No qualities accompany the bases; no much larger clone lies one base away. The instrument was an Illumina MiSeq. TCRdb cleaned the public reads at Q25 with fastp, built clones with MiXCR and kept in-frame beta chains. Rows are unified per CDR3 protein, each entry keeping the most common DNA and genes. This sample is represented by 2,000 to 2,500 distinct CDR3 sequences; around 20% of them were singletons. Around 12% of the sample lies in the top ten. This clonotype originated in a human donor with sarcoidosis (Löfgren's syndrome or another form), or a control subject (not recorded which). Sequencing used CD4+ T cells from bronchoalveolar lavage.

The DNA sequence is TGTGCCAGCATAAGATTTGGGGGCGGTGGCGAGCAGTACTTC. Its translation reads: CASIRFGGGGEQYF. The rearrangement joined TRBV2 to TRBJ2-7, with TRBD1 tentatively as D gene (6 bases match). V is cut by 7 bases and J by 6 bases, and the space between the germline ends is 19 bases. The CDR3 numbers 14 residues from cysteine through phenylalanine. Just CDR3 DNA is preserved here, 42 bases in frame from base 1. The germline V gene sets CDR1 to SNHLY and CDR2 to FYNNEI.